This T cell receptor (beta chain) was obtained from a study of T-cell memory formation after mild COVID-19. Germline CDR1 SGHRS, CDR2 YFSETQ. V lost 4 bases and J lost 3; bases outside the gene matches: 6. The CDR3 covers 15 residues. This clonotype came up many times. TCRdb ran MiXCR on the 5' RACE reads and lists one entry per CDR3 protein. Here the sample spans roughly 130,000 distinct CDR3 sequences, approximately 17% being singletons. This TCR was sampled from a man between 18 and 29 years old who had mild COVID-19 (a few samples of this study predate the infection). Cell type and time point are not known. V gene TRBV5-1 combines with J gene TRBJ2-1, with TRBD1 matching 8 bases. The sample was PBMCs or a T cell subset sorted from them (not recorded which). The DNA for the CDR3 is TGCGCCAGCAGCCTACGGGGGACAGGCTACAATGAGCAGTTCTTC. Encoded protein: CASSLRGTGYNEQFF.